This TCR beta chain originates from a study of T cell responses to AZD1222 COVID-19 vaccine. On this clone: Its antigen is currently unknown.

General study findings and limits: Donors in the cohort were predominantly white British and more often female, and clonal diversity was possibly underestimated.

Trimming at V came to 1 base and at J to 2 bases, leaving 8 bases not matched to a gene. Germline values: CDR1 SGHDT, CDR2 YYEEEE. The CDR3 consists of 16 residues. Libraries were prepared by immunoSEQ multiplex PCR; TCRdb keeps only in-frame clonotypes and omits some of them. The sample consists of 100,000 to 150,000 clones, 91% of them appearing once. The rearrangement joins TRBV5-6 to TRBJ2-7, with 8 bases matching TRBD1. The sequence was collected from an adult in good health. The sequenced sample was peripheral blood, obtained on day 0 of AZD1222 vaccination. The DNA of the CDR3 is TGTGCCAGCAGCTTGAACGGACAGGGAAAGCCCTACGAGCAGTACTTC. Protein product: CASSLNGQGKPYEQYF.